The 30 T cell receptor beta chains below come from one sample, sequenced in a study of cytomegalovirus exposure and HLA in healthy donors. Primers included in the PCR were 60 Vbeta and 13 Jbeta primers. The assay was immunoSEQ multiplex PCR, and TCRdb's table has in-frame clones only and misses some. The sample lists roughly 69,000 clones, roughly three quarters occurring once. Source material: PBMCs. These receptors all stem from a man aged 18 to 30 in good health and CMV-seronegative.

The chain employs TRBV9 and TRBJ2-1; D unclear. V was cut by 4 bases and J by 0 bases, with 11 bases left in between. Germline V gene lookup returns CDR1 SGDLS and CDR2 YYNGEE. The CDR3 loop spans 15 amino acids. CDR3 protein: CASSPWAGSYNEQFF. CDR3 sequence (DNA): TGTGCCAGCAGCCCTTGGGCAGGCTCCTACAATGAGCAGTTCTTC.

CDR3 region: CASGQHPGTEAFF. The CDR3 nucleotides read TGTGCTAGTGGTCAACATCCGGGCACTGAAGCTTTCTTT. This chain connects TRBV12-5 to TRBJ1-1; D unresolved. V was shortened by 5 bases and J by 4 bases, with 11 bases between the two germline ends. Germline loops: CDR1 LGHNT, CDR2 FRNRAP. The CDR3 length is 13 residues.

V and J are TRBV28 and TRBJ1-6; weak D call: TRBD1 (6 bases). Germline loops: CDR1 MDHEN, CDR2 SYDVKM. V was shortened by 1 base and J by 8 bases, with 9 bases between the two germline ends. The CDR3 sequence is 14 residues long. The DNA of the CDR3 is TGTGCCAGCAGTTTATTACAGGGACATTCACCCCTCCACTTT. Its protein is CASSLLQGHSPLHF.

The chain is built from TRBV11-2 and TRBJ2-7; D remains unclear. The CDR3 spans 13 residues. V shed 3 bases and J shed 4 bases, with 10 bases lying between them. CDR1 is SGHAT, CDR2 FQNNGV, per germline. Here the CDR3 DNA reads TGTGCCAGCAGCTTTTCGGAGCTTTACGAGCAGTACGTC. It codes for CASSFSELYEQYV.

The rearrangement uses TRBV18 and TRBJ2-3; possible D gene TRBD1, 5 bases. The germline V gene encodes CDR1 KGHSH and CDR2 LQKENI. Trimming removed 3 bases at V and 2 bases at J, with 12 bases between. CDR3 size: 15 residues. This CDR3 reads CASSPEQGVTDTQYF. The CDR3 nucleotides read TGTGCCAGCTCACCGGAGCAGGGTGTCACAGATACGCAGTATTTT. Based on the CDR3 plus reference TRBV18 and TRBJ2-3, the full variable domain is NAGVMQNPRHLVRRRGQEARLRCSPMKGHSHVYWYRQLPEEGLKFMVYLQKENIIDESGMPKERFSAEFPKEGPSILRIQQVVRGDSAAYFCASSPEQGVTDTQYFGPGTRLTVL.

The DNA for the CDR3 is TGTGCCAGCAGTGGGTGGACAGGGGATCCGTACAATGAGCAGTTCTTC. Translating it yields CASSGWTGDPYNEQFF. The chain joins TRBV6-1 to TRBJ2-1; the match to TRBD1 covers 9 bases. CDR1 is MNHNS and CDR2 is SASEGT in the germline V gene. V was pared by 4 bases and J by 4 bases, with 8 bases of the junction left unmatched. The CDR3 has 16 residues.

This chain links TRBV5-6 with TRBJ2-2, with unresolved D. V lost 0 bases and J lost 3, with 6 bases in between. Germline V CDR1 and CDR2: SGHDT, YYEEEE. The CDR3 has 14 amino acids. CDR3 amino acids: CASSLVRDTGELFF. Here the CDR3 DNA reads TGTGCCAGCAGCTTGGTCCGTGACACCGGGGAGCTGTTTTTT.

This chain links TRBV27 with TRBJ1-4; D call uncertain. The CDR3 sequence is 16 residues long. Germline assignment: CDR1 MNHEY and CDR2 SMNVEV (reference sequence). V was shortened by 3 bases and J by 2 bases, with 13 bases between the two germline ends. The CDR3 sequence: CASSLGGIGTNEKLFF. Here the CDR3 DNA reads TGTGCCAGCAGTTTGGGAGGGATCGGGACTAATGAAAAACTGTTTTTT.

The rearrangement links TRBV7-6 to TRBJ1-2; 7 bases are shared with TRBD1. Germline values: CDR1 SGHVS, CDR2 FNYEAQ. The V and J ends lost 10 bases and 6 bases, in that order; junction bases with no gene match: 11. The length of the CDR3 is 13 residues. The CDR3 protein is CATRDSLSHGYTF. The CDR3 region has the DNA TGTGCCACGAGGGACAGCCTCTCACATGGCTACACCTTC.

V gene TRBV19 combines with J gene TRBJ1-5; D is unclear. Germline assignment: CDR1 LNHDA and CDR2 SQIVND (reference sequence). The CDR3 covers 15 residues. With 3 bases removed from V and 0 bases from J, the gap between germline ends came to 9 bases. The CDR3 DNA reads as TGTGCCAGTAGTATGGCCGTCTTTAGCAATCAGCCCCAGCATTTT. Its protein is CASSMAVFSNQPQHF.

The V gene is TRBV27, the J gene TRBJ2-3, with 14 bases lining up with TRBD2. V was pared by 5 bases and J by 5 bases, with 3 bases of the junction left unmatched. Germline CDR1 MNHEY, CDR2 SMNVEV (reference sequence). The CDR3 contains 15 residues. This CDR3 reads CASSLGTSGGDTQYF. CDR3 DNA sequence: TGTGCCAGCAGTCTCGGGACTAGCGGGGGAGATACGCAGTATTTT.

This chain uses TRBV7-9 with TRBJ1-1; D is ambiguous. The CDR3 is 17 residues long. Looked up from germline, CDR1 is SEHNR and CDR2 is FQNEAQ (reference sequence). With 0 bases removed from V and 3 bases from J, the gap between germline ends came to 17 bases. CDR3 amino acids: CASSLARLGVRDTEAFF. For the CDR3, the DNA is TGTGCCAGCAGCTTAGCTAGGTTGGGAGTACGGGACACTGAAGCTTTCTTT.

V usage is TRBV29-1 and J usage is TRBJ2-1, with D maybe TRBD2 (6 bases). The germline CDR1 and CDR2 sequences are SQVTM and ANQGSEA. The CDR3 has 14 residues. Trimming pared 3 bases from V and 0 bases from J, leaving 9 bases between. CDR3 amino acids: CSVEGRSSYNEQFF. In DNA, the CDR3 is TGCAGCGTTGAGGGGAGGAGCTCCTACAATGAGCAGTTCTTC.

V gene TRBV7-2 combines with J gene TRBJ2-1, with D possibly being TRBD2 (6 bases). Germline V CDR1 and CDR2: SGHTA, FQGNSA. V lost 0 bases, J lost 7 bases, and 10 bases lay in between. This CDR3 has 14 residues. CDR3 bases: TGTGCCAGCAGCTTAGCCTACGCGGGGAATGAGCAGTTCTTC. It specifies CASSLAYAGNEQFF.

The CDR3 DNA follows: TGTGCCAGCAGTCGAACAATCTTCCAAGAGACCCAGTACTTC. Translation: CASSRTIFQETQYF. The genes are TRBV5-4 and TRBJ2-5; D is unclear. This CDR3 is built from 14 residues. V gave up 5 bases and J gave up 1 base, with 12 bases separating them. In germline, CDR1 is SGHNT, CDR2 YYREEE (reference sequence).

The gene calls are TRBV7-9 and TRBJ2-7; 9 nucleotides line up with TRBD2. Trimming at V came to 0 bases and at J to 2 bases, leaving 5 bases not matched to a gene. The germline V gene encodes CDR1 SEHNR and CDR2 FQNEAQ (reference sequence). CDR3 length equals 16 residues. The CDR3 protein is CASSLAGAGGAYEQYF. CDR3 bases: TGTGCCAGCAGCTTAGCTGGAGCGGGGGGAGCCTACGAGCAGTACTTC.

This clone appeared a few times. V gene TRBV11-2 combines with J gene TRBJ1-1; D not resolved. Germline V gene sequence: CDR1 SGHAT, CDR2 FQNNGV. CDR3 length: 14 residues. The ends were cut back, 0 bases at V and 4 bases at J, with 9 bases in the middle. The CDR3 reads CASSLDSGGTEAFF. CDR3 DNA: TGTGCCAGCAGCTTAGATTCGGGTGGCACTGAAGCTTTCTTT.

The rearrangement links TRBV27 to TRBJ1-4, with D maybe TRBD1 (6 bases). Germline assignment: CDR1 MNHEY and CDR2 SMNVEV (reference sequence). V was clipped by 3 bases and J by 8 bases, with 13 bases between them. The CDR3 consists of 14 residues. The CDR3 DNA is TGTGCCAGCAGTTTCAGGGGACGAGGGGAAAAACTGTTTTTT. It translates to CASSFRGRGEKLFF.

V and J are TRBV30 and TRBJ1-1, with a possible D match to TRBD1 (5 bases). CDR1 and CDR2 from the germline V gene are GTSNPN and SVGIG (reference sequence). V gave up 5 bases and J gave up 8 bases, with 12 bases separating them. The CDR3 has 11 residues. CDR3 in amino acids: CAWFGGWEAFF. The CDR3 region has the DNA TGTGCCTGGTTCGGGGGATGGGAAGCTTTCTTT. Full variable domain (remainder filled in from reference TRBV30 and TRBJ1-1): SQTIHQWPATLVQPVGSPLSLECTVEGTSNPNLYWYRQAAGRGLQLLFYSVGIGQISSEVPQNLSASRPQDRQFILSSKKLLLSDSGFYLCAWFGGWEAFFGQGTRLTVV.

CDR3 nucleotides: TGCGCCAGCAGCCCTCCCGACAGGGCTAATTCACCCCTCCACTTT. It encodes CASSPPDRANSPLHF. The gene calls are TRBV5-1 and TRBJ1-6; 7 nucleotides align to TRBD1. CDR1 SGHRS and CDR2 YFSETQ come from the germline V gene. The CDR3 consists of 15 residues. Trimming removed 4 bases from V and 6 bases from J; junction bases left unmatched: 7.

This clone was counted only a few times. The rearrangement uses TRBV5-1 and TRBJ1-1; possibly TRBD1 for D (5 bases). The V gene lost 1 base and the J gene lost 6 bases, with 13 bases spanning the gap. Germline V CDR1 and CDR2: SGHRS, YFSETQ. The CDR3 is 14 amino acids. CDR3 in DNA: TGCGCCAGCAGCTTGTTAGGGGCTGGGGCTGAAGCTTTCTTT. Its protein is CASSLLGAGAEAFF.

The V and J genes are TRBV9 and TRBJ1-6; 7 nucleotides line up with TRBD1. Germline values: CDR1 SGDLS, CDR2 YYNGEE. Trimming at V came to 3 bases and at J to 10 bases, leaving 19 bases not matched to a gene. The CDR3 sequence is 18 residues long. CDR3 nucleotides: TGTGCCAGCAGCGCATATAGCGTGAGTGAAGGGGGCGGATCACCCCTCCACTTT. Its protein product is CASSAYSVSEGGGSPLHF. The full variable domain, completed using reference TRBV9 and TRBJ1-6, is DSGVTQTPKHLITATGQRVTLRCSPRSGDLSVYWYQQSLDQGLQFLIQYYNGEERAKGNILERFSAQQFPDLHSELNLSSLELGDSALYFCASSAYSVSEGGGSPLHFGNGTRLTVT.

With regard to this clone: Sequence at one end of the junction differs from germline and may be a read error. This chain joins TRBV28 and TRBJ2-1, with a tentative D call TRBD1 (8 bases). The CDR3 has 15 amino acids. Germline loops: CDR1 MDHEN, CDR2 SYDVKM. The CDR3: CRSVGRGTGYNEQFF. CDR3 in DNA: TGCCGTTCGGTCGGGCGGGGGACAGGATACAATGAGCAGTTCTTC.

V and J are TRBV6-4 and TRBJ1-4; TRBD1 matches at 11 bases. The CDR3 sequence is 17 residues long. Unmatched junction bases numbered 6, after V lost 3 bases and J lost 3 bases. Germline V CDR1 and CDR2: MRHNA, SNTAGT. The DNA for the CDR3 is TGTGCCAGCAGTGAATTCGGACAGGGGGCGTCTAATGAAAAACTGTTTTTT. It encodes CASSEFGQGASNEKLFF.

Concerning this clone: An end of the junction differs from the germline gene, which may be a read error. The genes are TRBV5-4 and TRBJ2-3; D is unresolved. The germline CDR1 and CDR2 sequences are SGHNT and YYREEE (reference sequence). This CDR3 contains 13 residues. CDR3 protein: CASSLYLGSPHFF. DNA for the CDR3: TGTGCCAGCAGCTTGTACCTAGGATCCCCGCACTTTTTT.

V gene TRBV27 combines with J gene TRBJ1-1; D is possibly TRBD1 (5 bases). The germline V and J ends were trimmed by 1 base and 1 base, with 7 bases remaining between them. The CDR3 covers 14 residues. The germline V gene encodes CDR1 MNHEY and CDR2 SMNVEV (reference sequence). The CDR3 nucleotides are TGTGCCAGCAGTTTATTCCAGGGGAACACTGAAGCTTTCTTT. Amino acids: CASSLFQGNTEAFF.

V usage is TRBV7-9 and J usage is TRBJ1-3, with D maybe TRBD1 (6 bases). The CDR3 runs to 14 residues. Trimming stripped 5 bases from V and 1 base from J, with 9 bases between. CDR1 and CDR2 (germline): SEHNR, FQNEAQ (reference sequence). CDR3 DNA sequence: TGTGCCAGCAGCCAAGGGGGTTCTGGAAACACCATATATTTT. This codes for CASSQGGSGNTIYF.

The chain uses TRBV6-5 and TRBJ1-1; perhaps TRBD1 as D (5 bases). Per the germline V gene, CDR1 is MNHEY and CDR2 is SVGAGI. The length of the CDR3 is 13 residues. V was shortened by 5 bases and J by 1 base, with 8 bases between the two germline ends. The CDR3 sequence is CASSDSTNTEAFF. The CDR3 nucleotides read TGTGCCAGCAGTGACAGTACGAACACTGAAGCTTTCTTT.

This clone appeared a few times. J is TRBJ2-5 and V is TRBV15; a weak D match, TRBD2 (5 bases). This CDR3 is built from 13 residues. The germline V and J ends were trimmed by 0 bases and 5 bases, with 7 bases remaining between them. Per germline, CDR1 LNHNV and CDR2 YYDKDF (reference sequence). As DNA, the CDR3 is TGTGCCACCAGCAGAGATCCGGGGGAGACCCAGTACTTC. Protein sequence: CATSRDPGETQYF. Filled out from reference TRBV15 and TRBJ2-5, the complete variable domain reads DAMVIQNPRYQVTQFGKPVTLSCSQTLNHNVMYWYQQKSSQAPKLLFHYYDKDFNNEADTPDNFQSRRPNTSFCFLDIRSPGLGDTAMYLCATSRDPGETQYFGPGTRLLVL.

The chain carries TRBV5-4 and TRBJ1-5; TRBD1 aligns across 9 bases. The germline V gene has CDR1 SGHNT and CDR2 YYREEE (reference sequence). The CDR3 runs to 15 residues. V was pared by 4 bases and J by 7 bases, with 9 bases of the junction left unmatched. The CDR3 protein is CASSDAGDRAQPQHF. Written as DNA, the CDR3 is TGTGCCAGCAGCGACGCCGGGGACAGGGCGCAGCCCCAGCATTTT.